One sample yielded the 7 T cell receptor beta chains listed below, sequenced in a study of T-cell reconstitution after alpha-beta-depleted transplantation in children. Unique molecular identifiers were built into the TCRbeta library. MiXCR, run by TCRdb on the PCR reads, gives a single entry per CDR3 protein. The data contain roughly 200,000 distinct CDR3 sequences, about 14% of them singletons. The sample was PBMCs from the stem cell graft donor, taken from the stem cell graft. These receptor sequences come from a human donor who donated a stem cell graft to a child with acute lymphoblastic leukemia.

The chain is built from TRBV7-9 and TRBJ2-7; D gene ambiguous. Trimming pared 4 bases from V and 0 bases from J, leaving 16 bases between. The CDR3 loop spans 16 amino acids. The germline CDR1 and CDR2 sequences are SEHNR and FQNEAQ (reference sequence). The CDR3 region has the DNA TGTGCCAGCAGCTCCGAATGGGCTCTAATCTCCTACGAGCAGTACTTC. Its protein product is CASSSEWALISYEQYF.

The chain is built from TRBV20-1 and TRBJ1-5; no clear D. Trimming took off 4 bases at V and 7 bases at J, with 11 bases between the two ends. This CDR3 comprises 12 residues. Per the germline V gene, CDR1 is DFQATT and CDR2 is SNEGSKA (reference sequence). The CDR3: CSAIAAGQPQHF. DNA of the CDR3: TGCAGTGCTATTGCCGCGGGGCAGCCCCAGCATTTT.

At least ten counts were recorded for this clonotype. The CDR3 sequence: CATYGEQDAYEQYF. The CDR3 bases are TGTGCCACCTATGGGGAGCAGGACGCCTACGAGCAGTACTTC. V is TRBV28 and J is TRBJ2-7; D is possibly TRBD2 (5 bases). V lost 10 bases and J lost 2, with 18 bases in between. The CDR3 has 14 amino acids. Germline V gene lookup returns CDR1 MDHEN and CDR2 SYDVKM. The whole variable domain, remainder taken from reference TRBV28 and TRBJ2-7, is DVKVTQSSRYLVKRTGEKVFLECVQDMDHENMFWYRQDPGLGLRLIYFSYDVKMKEKGDIPEGYSVSREKKERFSLILESASTNQTSMYLCATYGEQDAYEQYFGPGTRLTVT.

This clonotype was observed at least ten times. The chain uses TRBV7-2 and TRBJ1-1; D is uncertain. There are 13 residues in the CDR3. Germline V CDR1 and CDR2: SGHTA, FQGNSA. The V end was cut by 4 bases, the J end by 3 bases, with 9 bases between. This CDR3 is CASSSGPDTEAFF. The CDR3 DNA reads TGTGCCAGCAGCTCCGGCCCGGACACTGAAGCTTTCTTT.

This clonotype was counted a few times. V is TRBV12-3 or TRBV12-4 and J is TRBJ2-1; TRBD2 aligns across 15 bases. This CDR3 spans 13 amino acids. V trimming: 6 bases; J trimming: 12 bases; junction bases outside the gene matches: 3. For the CDR3, the DNA is TGTGCCAGCAGCGAGGGACTAGCGGGAGGGCAGTTCTTC. Encoded protein: CASSEGLAGGQFF.

This clonotype was picked up many times. This chain uses TRBV29-1 with TRBJ2-2, with D maybe TRBD2 (6 bases). Germline loops: CDR1 SQVTM, CDR2 ANQGSEA. The V end lost 1 base, the J end lost 7 bases, and 7 bases lay between the germline ends. This CDR3 is 12 amino acids long. CDR3 sequence: CSVEGGGGELFF. CDR3 DNA: TGCAGCGTTGAAGGGGGAGGCGGGGAGCTGTTTTTT.

In its sample, this clonotype was seen once. V and J are TRBV29-1 and TRBJ2-1; a weak D match, TRBD2 (6 bases). The CDR3 has 17 amino acids. Trimming left V 3 bases short and J 9 bases short, with 27 bases between. CDR1 SQVTM and CDR2 ANQGSEA come from the germline V gene. CDR3 amino acids: CSVDRRVGREDSGEQFF. The CDR3 DNA sequence: TGCAGCGTTGATAGGAGAGTGGGGCGGGAAGACTCAGGTGAGCAGTTCTTC.